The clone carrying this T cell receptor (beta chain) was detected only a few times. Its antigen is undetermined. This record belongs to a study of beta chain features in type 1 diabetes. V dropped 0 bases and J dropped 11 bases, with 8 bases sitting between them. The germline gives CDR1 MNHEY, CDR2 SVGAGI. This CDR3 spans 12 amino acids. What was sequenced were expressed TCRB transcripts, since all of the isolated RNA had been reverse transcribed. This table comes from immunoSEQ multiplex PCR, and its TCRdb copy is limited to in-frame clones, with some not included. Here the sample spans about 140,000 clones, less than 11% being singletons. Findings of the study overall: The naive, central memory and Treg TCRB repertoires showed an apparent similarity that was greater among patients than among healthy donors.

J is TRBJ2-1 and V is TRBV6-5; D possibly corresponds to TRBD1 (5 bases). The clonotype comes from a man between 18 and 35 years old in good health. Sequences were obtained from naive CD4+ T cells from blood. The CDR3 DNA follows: TGTGCCAGCAGTTACTCGGTGGGGCAGCAGTTCTTC. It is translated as CASSYSVGQQFF.